These 10 T cell receptor beta chains were all obtained from the same sample, sequenced in a study of shared clonotypes between healthy human individuals. Positive CCR7 selection of CD45RO-negative cells yielded the naive CD8 cells, and terminally differentiated effector memory CD45RA+ cells were excluded. Profiling relied on immunoSEQ multiplex PCR, and the TCRdb table lists in-frame clones only, not all of them. The sample contains about 2,200,000 clones, 93% of which appear only once. The specimen sequenced was naive CD8+ T cells from PBMCs. Source of these receptors: a man aged 18 to 35 in good health. Some clones in this sample may be carry-over from other donors' samples.

The J gene is TRBJ2-5, the V gene TRBV29-1; no definite D call. Germline CDR1 reads SQVTM; CDR2 reads ANQGSEA. V dropped 4 bases and J dropped 0 bases, with 12 bases sitting between them. The CDR3 runs to 14 residues. CDR3 residues: CSVVPARYQETQYF. The CDR3 DNA reads TGCAGCGTTGTTCCGGCCAGGTACCAAGAGACCCAGTACTTC.

This clone was seen a single time. The same CDR3 also results from other DNA sequences found in this sample. The chain links TRBV18 to TRBJ2-7, with 8 bases matching TRBD1. The CDR3 has 15 residues. The germline gives CDR1 KGHSH, CDR2 LQKENI. V lost 0 bases, J lost 2 bases, and 3 bases stayed unmatched. This CDR3 is CASSPPDRAPYEQYF. The CDR3 nucleotides read TGTGCCAGCTCACCACCGGACAGGGCCCCCTACGAGCAGTACTTC. Drawing the rest from reference TRBV18 and TRBJ2-7, the complete variable domain is NAGVMQNPRHLVRRRGQEARLRCSPMKGHSHVYWYRQLPEEGLKFMVYLQKENIIDESGMPKERFSAEFPKEGPSILRIQQVVRGDSAAYFCASSPPDRAPYEQYFGPGTRLTVT.

The J gene is TRBJ2-2, the V gene TRBV4-1; D ambiguous. V was pared by 3 bases and J by 3 bases, with 11 bases between. This CDR3 comprises 15 residues. Per germline, CDR1 MGHRA and CDR2 YSYEKL. The CDR3 nucleotides are TGCGCCAGCAGCCATCGGCTTAGGGACACCGGGGAGCTGTTTTTT. Translated: CASSHRLRDTGELFF.

A single count supports this clone. Other DNA sequences from this sample encode an identical CDR3 as well. The chain has TRBV9 and TRBJ2-7; 7 positions match TRBD1. J gave up 0 bases and V 0 bases, and 3 bases lay outside the gene matches. Germline V gene sequence: CDR1 SGDLS, CDR2 YYNGEE. This CDR3 has 15 residues. CDR3 coding DNA: TGTGCCAGCAGCGTAGTCGCAGGGGGCTCCTACGAGCAGTACTTC. Translation gives CASSVVAGGSYEQYF.

J is TRBJ2-5 and V is TRBV29-1, with TRBD2 identical over 7 bases. The CDR3 covers 14 residues. CDR1 and CDR2 (germline): SQVTM, ANQGSEA. V lost 7 bases, J lost 0 bases, and 8 bases stayed unmatched. The CDR3 is CSALSGTYQETQYF. The CDR3 DNA follows: TGCAGCGCCCTCAGCGGGACGTACCAAGAGACCCAGTACTTC.

V and J are TRBV27 and TRBJ1-3; 7 bases agree with TRBD1. This CDR3 is built from 15 residues. After removal of 10 bases from V and 0 bases from J, the junction contained 9 bases not matched to a gene. Germline CDR1 is MNHEY and CDR2 is SMNVEV (reference sequence). CDR3 amino acids: CATRDRSSSGNTIYF. CDR3 in DNA: TGTGCCACCCGGGACAGATCGAGCTCTGGAAACACCATATATTTT.

The chain couples TRBV9 to TRBJ2-2; D is possibly TRBD1 or TRBD2 (5 bases each). From germline, CDR1 is SGDLS and CDR2 YYNGEE. With 4 bases removed from V and 3 bases from J, the gap between germline ends came to 13 bases. The CDR3 has 15 residues. The CDR3 nucleotides are TGTGCCAGCAGCCCTAGTTGGGGGTACACCGGGGAGCTGTTTTTT. It yields the protein CASSPSWGYTGELFF.

This chain connects TRBV29-1 to TRBJ2-1; 7 bases match TRBD1. With 7 bases clipped from V and 3 bases from J, the junction kept 6 bases outside the gene matches. The CDR3 contains 13 residues. Looked up from germline, CDR1 is SQVTM and CDR2 is ANQGSEA. The CDR3 bases are TGCAGCGGATCTGACAGGGACTACAATGAGCAGTTCTTC. Amino acids: CSGSDRDYNEQFF.

This chain joins TRBV27 and TRBJ2-4; D gene uncertain. The CDR3 is 15 residues long. CDR1 and CDR2 from the germline V gene are MNHEY and SMNVEV (reference sequence). The V end was cut by 3 bases, the J end by 8 bases, with 17 bases between. The DNA for the CDR3 is TGTGCCAGCAGTTTCTCCGTAGGCTCTGGTGACATTCAGTACTTC. This translates into CASSFSVGSGDIQYF.

V usage is TRBV27 and J usage is TRBJ1-2, with TRBD1 as a possible D gene (5 bases). This CDR3 has 15 residues. V lost 0 bases and J lost 5, with 13 bases in between. From germline, CDR1 is MNHEY and CDR2 SMNVEV (reference sequence). The CDR3 nucleotides read TGTGCCAGCAGTTTATCGTGGGGGGGAAGTTATGGCTACACCTTC. Its protein is CASSLSWGGSYGYTF.